This record looks at one T cell receptor beta chain sequence and its context. The antigen remains unidentified. As to time point: persistent/refractory GD, antithyroid drugs over 5 years with positive TRAb. PBMCs were the source of the RNA used for TCR sequencing. Criteria from the American Thyroid Association guidelines were applied to diagnose Graves' disease. Germline V gene lookup returns CDR1 MNHEY and CDR2 SMNVEV (reference sequence). The CDR3 is made up of 14 amino acids. Between the trimmed V and J ends, which lost 3 bases and 2 bases, there was a span of 10 bases. The sample comes from a study of regulatory T cells in long-lasting Graves disease. The study's findings and limits: TCR diversity in persistent Graves' patients was below that of newly diagnosed ones.

With iRepertoire HTBI primers and Arm-PCR of CDR3 regions, TCR beta libraries were built. TCRdb re-called the multiplex PCR reads with MiXCR, one entry per CDR3 protein. The table shows fewer than 600,000 distinct CDR3 sequences, with less than 25% occurring only once. The source material was peripheral blood mononuclear cells (PBMCs), sampled when the disease was refractory, from a patient treated with antithyroid drugs. This chain uses TRBV27 with TRBJ2-5; possibly TRBD1 for D (5 bases). The TCR was taken from a female donor with Graves disease. In nucleotides, the CDR3 is TGTGCCAGCAGTTTTAGGGGATTACAAGAGACCCAGTACTTC. Its translation: CASSFRGLQETQYF.